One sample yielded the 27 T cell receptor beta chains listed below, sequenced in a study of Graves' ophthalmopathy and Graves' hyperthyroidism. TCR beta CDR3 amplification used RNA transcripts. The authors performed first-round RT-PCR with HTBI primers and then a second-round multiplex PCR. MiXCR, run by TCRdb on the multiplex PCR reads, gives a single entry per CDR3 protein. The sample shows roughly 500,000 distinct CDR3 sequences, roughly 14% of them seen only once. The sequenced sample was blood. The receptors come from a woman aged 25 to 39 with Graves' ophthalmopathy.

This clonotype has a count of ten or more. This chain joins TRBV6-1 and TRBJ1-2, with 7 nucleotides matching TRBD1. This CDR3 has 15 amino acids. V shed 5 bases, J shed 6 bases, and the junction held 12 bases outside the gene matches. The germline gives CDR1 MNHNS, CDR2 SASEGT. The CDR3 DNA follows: TGTGCCAGCAGTCGTGAAAAGACAGGGTTTAATGGCTACACCTTC. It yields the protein CASSREKTGFNGYTF.

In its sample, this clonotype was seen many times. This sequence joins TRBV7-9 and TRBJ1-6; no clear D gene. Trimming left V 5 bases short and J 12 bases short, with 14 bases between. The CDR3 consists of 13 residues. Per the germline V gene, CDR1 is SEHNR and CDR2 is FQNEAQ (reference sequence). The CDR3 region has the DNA TGTGCCAGCAGCCAAGTCCACGGGAAACCCCTCCACTTT. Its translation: CASSQVHGKPLHF.

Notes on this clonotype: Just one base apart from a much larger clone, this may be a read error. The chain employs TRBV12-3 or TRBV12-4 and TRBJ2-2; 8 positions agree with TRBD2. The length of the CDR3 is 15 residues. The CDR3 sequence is CASRPRRLAIGELCF. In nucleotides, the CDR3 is TGTGCCAGCAGGCCGAGGAGACTAGCGATAGGGGAGCTGTGTTTT.

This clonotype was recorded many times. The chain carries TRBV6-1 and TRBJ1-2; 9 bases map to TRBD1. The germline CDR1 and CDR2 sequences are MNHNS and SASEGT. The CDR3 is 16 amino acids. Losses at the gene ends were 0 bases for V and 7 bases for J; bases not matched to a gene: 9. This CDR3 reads CASSEAGQGSLRGYTF. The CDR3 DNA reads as TGTGCCAGCAGTGAAGCGGGACAGGGATCTTTACGTGGCTACACCTTC.

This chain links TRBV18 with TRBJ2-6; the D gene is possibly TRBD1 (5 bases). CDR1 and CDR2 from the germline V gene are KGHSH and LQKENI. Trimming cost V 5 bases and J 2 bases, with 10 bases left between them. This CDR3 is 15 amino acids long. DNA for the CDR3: TGTGCCAGCTCATTCCGACAGACTGGGGCCAACGTCCTGACTTTC. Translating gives CASSFRQTGANVLTF. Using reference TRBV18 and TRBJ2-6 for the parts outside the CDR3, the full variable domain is NAGVMQNPRHLVRRRGQEARLRCSPMKGHSHVYWYRQLPEEGLKFMVYLQKENIIDESGMPKERFSAEFPKEGPSILRIQQVVRGDSAAYFCASSFRQTGANVLTFGAGSRLTVL.

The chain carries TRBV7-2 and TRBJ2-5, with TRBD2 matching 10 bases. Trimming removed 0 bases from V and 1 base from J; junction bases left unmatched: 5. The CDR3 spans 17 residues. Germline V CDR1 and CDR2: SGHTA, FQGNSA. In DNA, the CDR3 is TGTGCCAGCAGCTTAGCGCTCGGACTAGCGGTCCAAGAGACCCAGTACTTC. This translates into CASSLALGLAVQETQYF.

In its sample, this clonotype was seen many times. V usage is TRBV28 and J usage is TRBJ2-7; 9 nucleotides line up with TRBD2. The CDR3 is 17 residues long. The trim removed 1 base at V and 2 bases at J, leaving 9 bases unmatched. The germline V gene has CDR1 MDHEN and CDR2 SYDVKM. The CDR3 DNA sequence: TGTGCCAGCAGTTTATACCTTAGCGGGAGTGTTACCTACGAGCAGTACTTC. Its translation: CASSLYLSGSVTYEQYF.

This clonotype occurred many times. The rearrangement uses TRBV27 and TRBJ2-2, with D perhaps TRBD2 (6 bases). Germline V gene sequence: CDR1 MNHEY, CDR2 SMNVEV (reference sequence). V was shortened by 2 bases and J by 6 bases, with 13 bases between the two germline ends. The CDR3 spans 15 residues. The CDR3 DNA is TGTGCCAGCAGTTTACTAGCGTCGCCCGCCGGGGAGCTGTTTTTT. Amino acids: CASSLLASPAGELFF.

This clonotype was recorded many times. The CDR3 nucleotides read TGTGCCAGCAGCCACCGGGACAGGGGCGGTTCACCCCTCCACTTT. Residues: CASSHRDRGGSPLHF. The genes are TRBV7-2 and TRBJ1-6, with 10 nucleotides matching TRBD1. The germline V gene encodes CDR1 SGHTA and CDR2 FQGNSA. V was pared by 5 bases and J by 9 bases, with 7 bases of the junction left unmatched. CDR3 length: 15 amino acids.

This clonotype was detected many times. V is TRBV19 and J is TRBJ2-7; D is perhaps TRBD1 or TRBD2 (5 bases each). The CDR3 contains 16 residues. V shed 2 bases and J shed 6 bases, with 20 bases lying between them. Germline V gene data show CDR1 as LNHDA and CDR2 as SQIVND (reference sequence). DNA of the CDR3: TGTGCCAGTAGTATACTCGGGACGGGAACTACATCCGAGCAGTACTTC. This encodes CASSILGTGTTSEQYF.

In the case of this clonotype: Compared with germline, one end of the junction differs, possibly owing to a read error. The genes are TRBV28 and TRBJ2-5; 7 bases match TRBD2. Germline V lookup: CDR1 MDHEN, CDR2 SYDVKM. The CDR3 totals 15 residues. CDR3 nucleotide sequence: TGTGCCAGCAGTCTCGAGGGGAGGGTACAAGGGACCCAGTACTTC. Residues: CASSLEGRVQGTQYF.

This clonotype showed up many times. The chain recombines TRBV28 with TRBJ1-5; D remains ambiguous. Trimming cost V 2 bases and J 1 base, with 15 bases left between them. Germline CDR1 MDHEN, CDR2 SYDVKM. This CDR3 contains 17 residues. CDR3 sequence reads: CASSLAGLGWSNQPQHF. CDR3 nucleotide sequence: TGTGCCAGCAGTTTAGCTGGGTTAGGGTGGAGCAATCAGCCCCAGCATTTT.

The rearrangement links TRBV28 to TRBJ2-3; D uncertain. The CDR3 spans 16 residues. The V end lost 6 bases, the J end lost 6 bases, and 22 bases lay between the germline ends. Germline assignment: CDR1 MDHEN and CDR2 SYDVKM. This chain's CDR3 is CASSLDWGEARDTQYF. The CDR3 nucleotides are TGTGCCAGCAGCTTAGATTGGGGTGAGGCCCGGGATACGCAGTATTTT.

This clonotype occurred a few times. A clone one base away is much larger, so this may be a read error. Here the CDR3 DNA reads TGTGCCAGCTCGACTAGCGGGAATCAAGAGACCAAGTACTTC. Protein: CASSTSGNQETKYF. The V call is TRBV6-1, the J call TRBJ2-5; TRBD2 matches 11 bases. This CDR3 region has 14 residues. CDR1 and CDR2 (germline): MNHNS, SASEGT.

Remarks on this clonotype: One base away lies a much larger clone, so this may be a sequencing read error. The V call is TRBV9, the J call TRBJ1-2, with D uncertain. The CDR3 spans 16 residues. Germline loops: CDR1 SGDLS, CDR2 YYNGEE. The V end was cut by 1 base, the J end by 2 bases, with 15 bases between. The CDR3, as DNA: TGTGCCAGCAGCGTATCGAAGGGTCCGGGCAACTATGGCTACACCTTC. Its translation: CASSVSKGPGNYGYTF. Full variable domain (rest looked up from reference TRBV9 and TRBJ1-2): DSGVTQTPKHLITATGQRVTLRCSPRSGDLSVYWYQQSLDQGLQFLIQYYNGEERAKGNILERFSAQQFPDLHSELNLSSLELGDSALYFCASSVSKGPGNYGYTFGSGTRLTVV.

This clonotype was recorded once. CDR3 in DNA: TGTGCCAGCAGTTCCGACAGGGTGGATGGCTACACCTTC. Residues: CASSSDRVDGYTF. This chain joins TRBV28 and TRBJ1-2; 7 positions match TRBD1. Germline V CDR1 and CDR2: MDHEN, SYDVKM. The CDR3 extends over 13 amino acids. The V segment lost 4 bases and the J segment 6 bases; nucleotides outside the gene matches: 5.

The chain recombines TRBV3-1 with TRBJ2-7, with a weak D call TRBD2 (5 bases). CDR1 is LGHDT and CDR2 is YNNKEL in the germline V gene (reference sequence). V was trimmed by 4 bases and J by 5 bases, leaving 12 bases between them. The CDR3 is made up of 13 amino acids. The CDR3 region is CASSPLSGNEQYF. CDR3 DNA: TGTGCCAGCAGCCCCTTAAGCGGTAACGAGCAGTACTTC.

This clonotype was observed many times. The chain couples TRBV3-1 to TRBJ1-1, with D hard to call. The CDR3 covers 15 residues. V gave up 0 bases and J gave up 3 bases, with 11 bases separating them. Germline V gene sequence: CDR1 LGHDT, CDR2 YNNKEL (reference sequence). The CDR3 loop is CASSQDKNGYTEAFF. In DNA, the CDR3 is TGTGCCAGCAGCCAAGATAAAAACGGATACACTGAAGCTTTCTTT.

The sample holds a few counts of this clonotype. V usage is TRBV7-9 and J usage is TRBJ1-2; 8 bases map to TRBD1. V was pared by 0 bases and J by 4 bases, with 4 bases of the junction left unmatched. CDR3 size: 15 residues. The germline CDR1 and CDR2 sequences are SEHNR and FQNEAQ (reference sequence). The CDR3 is CASSLAGQEIYGYTF. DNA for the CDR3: TGTGCCAGCAGCTTAGCGGGACAGGAGATCTATGGCTACACCTTC.

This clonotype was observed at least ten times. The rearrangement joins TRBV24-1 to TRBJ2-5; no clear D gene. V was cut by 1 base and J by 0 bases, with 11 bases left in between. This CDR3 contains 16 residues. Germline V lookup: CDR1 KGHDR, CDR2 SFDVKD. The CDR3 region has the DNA TGTGCCACCAGTGATTTTCGGCGGAACAACCAAGAGACCCAGTACTTC. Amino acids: CATSDFRRNNQETQYF.

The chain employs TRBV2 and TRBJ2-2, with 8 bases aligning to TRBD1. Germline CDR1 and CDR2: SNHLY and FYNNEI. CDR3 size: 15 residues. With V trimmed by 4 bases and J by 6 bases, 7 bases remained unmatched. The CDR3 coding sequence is TGTGCCAGCAGTGGAGCAGGGGGCAGAGCCGGGGAGCTGTTTTTT. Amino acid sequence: CASSGAGGRAGELFF.

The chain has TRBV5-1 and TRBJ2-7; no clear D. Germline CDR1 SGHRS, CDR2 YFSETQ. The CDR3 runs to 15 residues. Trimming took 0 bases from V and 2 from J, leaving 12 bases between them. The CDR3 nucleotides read TGCGCCAGCAGCTTGGATTTGAGTGGGCCCTACGAGCAGTACGTC. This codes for CASSLDLSGPYEQYV.

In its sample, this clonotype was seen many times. Here the CDR3 reads CASSPNPRDNSPLHF. The CDR3 DNA follows: TGTGCCAGCAGCCCAAACCCCAGGGATAATTCACCCCTCCACTTT. The genes are TRBV7-9 and TRBJ1-6; D might be TRBD1 (5 bases). Germline V gene data show CDR1 as SEHNR and CDR2 as FQNEAQ (reference sequence). V lost 5 bases and J lost 5, with 13 bases in between. The CDR3 covers 15 residues.

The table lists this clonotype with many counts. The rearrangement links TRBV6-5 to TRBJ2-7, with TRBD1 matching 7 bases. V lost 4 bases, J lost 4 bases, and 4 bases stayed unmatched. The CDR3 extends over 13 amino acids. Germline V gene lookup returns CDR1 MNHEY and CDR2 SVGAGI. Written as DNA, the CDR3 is TGTGCCAGCAGTTGGGACAGAGAATACGAGCAGTACTTC. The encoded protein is CASSWDREYEQYF.

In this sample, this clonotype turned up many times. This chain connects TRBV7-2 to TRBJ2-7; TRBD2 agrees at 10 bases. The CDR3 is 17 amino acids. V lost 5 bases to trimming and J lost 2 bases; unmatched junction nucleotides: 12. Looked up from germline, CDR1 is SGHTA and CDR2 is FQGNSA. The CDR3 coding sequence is TGTGCCAGCAGCCTTATCGACACTAGCGGGGTTGCCTACGAGCAGTACTTC. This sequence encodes CASSLIDTSGVAYEQYF.

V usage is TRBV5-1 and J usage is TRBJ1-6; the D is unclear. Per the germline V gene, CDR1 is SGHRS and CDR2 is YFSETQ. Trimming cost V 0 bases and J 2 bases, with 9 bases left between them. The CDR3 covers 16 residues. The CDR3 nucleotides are TGCGCCAGCAGCTTGGACAGTCAAGCCTATAATTCACCCCTCCACTTT. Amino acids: CASSLDSQAYNSPLHF. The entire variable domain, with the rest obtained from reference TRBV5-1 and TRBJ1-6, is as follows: KAGVTQTPRYLIKTRGQQVTLSCSPISGHRSVSWYQQTPGQGLQFLFEYFSETQRNKGNFPGRFSGRQFSNSRSEMNVSTLELGDSALYLCASSLDSQAYNSPLHFGNGTRLTVT.

The CDR3 coding sequence is TGCGCCAGCAGCTTGGATCTAACCTACGAGCAGTACTTC. Translation gives CASSLDLTYEQYF. The chain links TRBV5-1 to TRBJ2-7; unclear D gene. This CDR3 region has 13 residues. Trimming took off 0 bases at V and 2 bases at J, with 6 bases between the two ends. The germline V gene encodes CDR1 SGHRS and CDR2 YFSETQ.